This T cell receptor (beta chain) was sequenced during a study of identical twins. Study-level findings and limits: Invariant T cells like MAIT and iNKT could partly confound the zero-insertion analyses. Twins shared out-of-frame alpha sequences with excess low generation probability. Findings depended on cross-sectional statistics rather than tracking the same donors.

Germline CDR1 and CDR2: SEHNR and FQNEAQ (reference sequence). This CDR3 contains 16 residues. Trimming stripped 5 bases from V and 0 bases from J, with 17 bases between. Template switching created a universal primer site, and the cDNA included unique molecular identifiers. TCRdb re-called the 5' RACE reads through MiXCR, storing one row per CDR3 protein. This table has about 430,000 distinct CDR3 sequences, around 18% appearing once. This clonotype came up many times. Its antigen is unknown. The sequenced material came from naive T cells sorted from blood. The sequence was obtained from a man aged 45 to 65 in good health. The rearrangement links TRBV7-9 to TRBJ2-7; D is tentatively TRBD1 or TRBD2 (5 bases each). Here the CDR3 reads CASSPPGARASYEQYF. CDR3 nucleotide sequence: TGTGCCAGCAGCCCCCCCGGGGCCAGGGCCTCCTACGAGCAGTACTTC.